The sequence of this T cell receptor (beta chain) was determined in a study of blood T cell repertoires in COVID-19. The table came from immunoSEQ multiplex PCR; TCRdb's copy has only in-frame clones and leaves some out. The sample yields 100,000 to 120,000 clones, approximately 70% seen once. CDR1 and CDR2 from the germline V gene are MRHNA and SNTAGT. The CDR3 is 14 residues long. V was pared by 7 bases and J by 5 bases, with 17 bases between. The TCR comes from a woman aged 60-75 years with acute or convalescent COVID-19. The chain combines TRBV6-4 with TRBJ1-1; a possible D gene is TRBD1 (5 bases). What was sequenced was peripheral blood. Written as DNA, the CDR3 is TGTGCCAGCAAGACCGAGGTTAGGGGTACTGAAGCTTTCTTT. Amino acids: CASKTEVRGTEAFF.